This TCR beta chain is drawn from a study of chemoradiotherapy in HPV16-positive cancers. Overall study: Functional T-cell assays on a couple of HPV16-positive patients' cells defined candidate HPV-specific clones and common TCR motifs.

Repertoires were sampled repeatedly during chemoradiotherapy. Regarding the study as a whole: Better recurrence-free survival went with HPV-responsive T-cell expansion in HPV16-positive patients.

Libraries were prepared by immunoSEQ multiplex PCR; TCRdb keeps only in-frame clonotypes and omits some of them. The data contain under 15,000 clones, about two thirds of them singletons. A note on this clone: What it binds is unknown.

This CDR3 contains 18 residues. Germline values: CDR1 SGHTA, CDR2 FQGTGA. V dropped 2 bases and J dropped 7; count of bases not matched to a gene: 11. The chain is built from TRBV7-3 and TRBJ1-6; 10 nucleotides line up with TRBD1. This TCR came from a human donor with HPV-associated anogenital cancer. This material was obtained from a patient who underwent chemoradiotherapy. The CDR3 is CASSLGARWTGGNSPLHF. CDR3 DNA sequence: TGTGCCAGCAGCTTAGGAGCAAGATGGACAGGGGGAAATTCACCCCTCCACTTT. Full variable domain (remainder filled in from reference TRBV7-3 and TRBJ1-6): GAGVSQTPSNKVTEKGKYVELRCDPISGHTALYWYRQSLGQGPEFLIYFQGTGAADDSGLPNDRFFAVRPEGSVSTLKIQRTERGDSAVYLCASSLGARWTGGNSPLHFGNGTRLTVT.